This TCR beta chain emerged from a study of blood T cell repertoires in COVID-19. Across the whole study: The origin of the acute and convalescent COVID-19 samples was the United States, Italy and Spain. In each case, the material was cDNA or gDNA derived from T cells, B-cell-depleted T cells, or PBMCs.

In the original workflow: Amplification of reference gene primers was used by the study to estimate nucleated cell counts. The protocol was immunoSEQ multiplex PCR, while the TCRdb copy is restricted to in-frame clones and leaves out a portion. From that table come the V and J calls and clone size; the DNA was used to work out D and trimming. The table records about 160,000 clones, roughly 80% of them present only once. V was pared by 0 bases and J by 4 bases, with 2 bases of the junction left unmatched. CDR1 and CDR2 (germline): LGHDT, YNNKEL (reference sequence). The length of the CDR3 is 14 residues. In its sample, this clone was seen a few times.

The TCR sequence derives from a man between 60 and 75 years old with acute or convalescent COVID-19. The chain couples TRBV3-1 (or the pseudogene TRBV3-2) to TRBJ1-2, with 7 bases matching TRBD1. The sequencing sample was made of peripheral blood. Written as DNA, the CDR3 is TGTGCCAGCAGCCAAGAGGCAGGGGGCTATGGCTACACCTTC. Residues: CASSQEAGGYGYTF.